This section outlines one T cell receptor (beta chain) sequence together with its context. The data stem from a study of blood T cell repertoires in COVID-19. The protocol was immunoSEQ multiplex PCR, while the TCRdb copy is restricted to in-frame clones and leaves out a portion. Altogether tens of thousands of clones are present, less than 80% being singletons, with the ten largest covering approximately 25%. J lost 3 bases, V lost 5 bases, and 4 bases had no gene match. The CDR3 runs 14 residues. The germline V gene encodes CDR1 SEHNR and CDR2 FQNEAQ (reference sequence). The V and J genes are TRBV7-9 and TRBJ1-5, with 7 bases aligning to TRBD1. The sample taken for sequencing was peripheral blood. This TCR came from a man aged 55 to 70 with active or convalescent COVID-19. DNA of the CDR3: TGTGCCAGCAGCCGGGACAGTCTCAATCAGCCCCAGCATTTT. Its protein product is CASSRDSLNQPQHF. Full variable domain (missing parts from reference TRBV7-9 and TRBJ1-5): DTGVSQNPRHKITKRGQNVTFRCDPISEHNRLYWYRQTLGQGPEFLTYFQNEAQLEKSRLLSDRFSAERPKGSFSTLEIQRTEQGDSAMYLCASSRDSLNQPQHFGDGTRLSIL.